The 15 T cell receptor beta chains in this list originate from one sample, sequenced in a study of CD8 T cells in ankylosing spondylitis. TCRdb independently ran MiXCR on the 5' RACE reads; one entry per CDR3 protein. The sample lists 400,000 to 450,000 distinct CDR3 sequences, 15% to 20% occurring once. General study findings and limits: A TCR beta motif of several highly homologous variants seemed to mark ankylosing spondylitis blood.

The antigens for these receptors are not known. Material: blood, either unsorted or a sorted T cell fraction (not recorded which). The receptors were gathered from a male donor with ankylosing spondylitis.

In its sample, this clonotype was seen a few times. CDR3 sequence: CASSRGPGNTIYF. The DNA of the CDR3 is TGTGCCAGCAGCAGGGGGCCAGGAAACACCATATATTTT. The rearrangement joins TRBV12-3 or TRBV12-4 to TRBJ1-3, with TRBD1 matching over 8 bases. The CDR3 length is 13 residues. J gave up 4 bases and V 6 bases, and 2 bases lay outside the gene matches.

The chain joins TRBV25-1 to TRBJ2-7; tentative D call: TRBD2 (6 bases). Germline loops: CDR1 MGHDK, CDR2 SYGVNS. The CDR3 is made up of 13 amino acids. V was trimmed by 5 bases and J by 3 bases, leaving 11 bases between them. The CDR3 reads CASSRRGVYEQYF. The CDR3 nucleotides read TGTGCCAGCAGTAGGAGGGGAGTCTACGAGCAGTACTTC.

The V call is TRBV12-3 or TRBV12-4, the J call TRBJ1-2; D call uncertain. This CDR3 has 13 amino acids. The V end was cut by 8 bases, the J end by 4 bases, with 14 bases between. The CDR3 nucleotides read TGTGCCAGCGGAACCGGACGTGGCTATGGCTACACCTTC. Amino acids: CASGTGRGYGYTF.

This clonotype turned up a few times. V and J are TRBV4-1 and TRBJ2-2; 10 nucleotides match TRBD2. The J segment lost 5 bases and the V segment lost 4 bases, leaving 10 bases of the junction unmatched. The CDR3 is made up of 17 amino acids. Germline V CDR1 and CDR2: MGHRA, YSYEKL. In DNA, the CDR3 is TGCGCCAGCAGCCGCGGCCTTAGCGGGAGGCGGACCGGGGAGCTGTTTTTT. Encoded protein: CASSRGLSGRRTGELFF.

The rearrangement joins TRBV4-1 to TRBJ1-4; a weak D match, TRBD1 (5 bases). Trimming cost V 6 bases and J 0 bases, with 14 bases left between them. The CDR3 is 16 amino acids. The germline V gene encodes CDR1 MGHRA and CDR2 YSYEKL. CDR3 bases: TGCGCCAGCAGTCCCGGGGGATTTGCAACTAATGAAAAACTGTTTTTT. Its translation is CASSPGGFATNEKLFF.

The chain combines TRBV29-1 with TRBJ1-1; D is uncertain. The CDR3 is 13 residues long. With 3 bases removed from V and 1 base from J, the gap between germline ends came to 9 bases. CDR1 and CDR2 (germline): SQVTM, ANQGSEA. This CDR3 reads CSVDGQTNTEAFF. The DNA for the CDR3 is TGCAGCGTTGACGGGCAAACGAACACTGAAGCTTTCTTT. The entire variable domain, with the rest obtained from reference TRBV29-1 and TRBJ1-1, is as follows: SAVISQKPSRDICQRGTSLTIQCQVDSQVTMMFWYRQQPGQSLTLIATANQGSEATYESGFVIDKFPISRPNLTFSTLTVSNMSPEDSSIYLCSVDGQTNTEAFFGQGTRLTVV.

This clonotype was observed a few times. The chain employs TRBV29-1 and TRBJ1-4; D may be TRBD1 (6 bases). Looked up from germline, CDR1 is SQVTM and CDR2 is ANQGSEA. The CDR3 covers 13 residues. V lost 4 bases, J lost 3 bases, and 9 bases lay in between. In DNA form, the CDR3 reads TGCAGCGTTGTAAAGGGGGCTAATGAAAAACTGTTTTTT. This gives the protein CSVVKGANEKLFF.

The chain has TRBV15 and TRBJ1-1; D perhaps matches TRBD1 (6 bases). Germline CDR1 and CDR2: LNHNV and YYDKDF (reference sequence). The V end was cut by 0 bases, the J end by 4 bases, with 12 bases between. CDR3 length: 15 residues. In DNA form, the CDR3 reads TGTGCCACCAGCAGAGATGGGGGGCAGGCCACTGAAGCTTTCTTT. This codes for CATSRDGGQATEAFF.

CDR3: CASTLSTGIRFMDYGYTF. For the CDR3, the DNA is TGTGCCAGCACCCTTTCGACAGGGATCAGGTTTATGGACTATGGCTACACCTTC. The chain combines TRBV6-1 with TRBJ1-2; TRBD1 agrees at 7 bases. CDR3 size: 18 residues. Per germline, CDR1 MNHNS and CDR2 SASEGT. The J segment lost 3 bases and the V segment lost 7 bases, leaving 20 bases of the junction unmatched.

DNA of the CDR3: TGTGCCAGCAGTGAACCCGGGACAGGGGGTGACGAGCAGTACTTC. This sequence encodes CASSEPGTGGDEQYF. The chain combines TRBV25-1 with TRBJ2-7; the match to TRBD1 covers 11 bases. Germline V gives CDR1 MGHDK, CDR2 SYGVNS. The CDR3 has 15 amino acids. Trimming cost V 2 bases and J 5 bases; bases outside gene matches: 5.

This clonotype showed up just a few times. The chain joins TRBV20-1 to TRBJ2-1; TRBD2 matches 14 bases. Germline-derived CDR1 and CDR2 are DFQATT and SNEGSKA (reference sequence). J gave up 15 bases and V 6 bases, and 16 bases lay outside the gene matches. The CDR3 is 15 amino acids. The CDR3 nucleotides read TGCAGTGCGAGTACCGGGACTAGCGGGAGAGAACCTCTGTTCTTC. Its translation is CSASTGTSGREPLFF.

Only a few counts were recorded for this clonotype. The CDR3 DNA follows: TGTGCCAGCAGCCAAGATATGGGAGGGGCTGGGAATGAGCAGTTCTTC. Translated: CASSQDMGGAGNEQFF. The chain recombines TRBV3-1 with TRBJ2-1; 7 nucleotides match TRBD2. There are 16 residues in the CDR3. Unmatched junction bases numbered 9, after V lost 0 bases and J lost 7 bases. Germline CDR1 and CDR2: LGHDT and YNNKEL (reference sequence).

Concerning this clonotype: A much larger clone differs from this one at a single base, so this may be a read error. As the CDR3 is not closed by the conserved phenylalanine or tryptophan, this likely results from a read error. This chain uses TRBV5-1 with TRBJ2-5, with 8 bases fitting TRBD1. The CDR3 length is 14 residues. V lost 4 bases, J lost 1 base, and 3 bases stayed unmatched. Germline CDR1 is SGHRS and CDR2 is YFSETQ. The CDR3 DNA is TGCGCCAGCAGCCCGGGACAGGCCCAAGAGACCCAGTACCTC. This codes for CASSPGQAQETQYL.

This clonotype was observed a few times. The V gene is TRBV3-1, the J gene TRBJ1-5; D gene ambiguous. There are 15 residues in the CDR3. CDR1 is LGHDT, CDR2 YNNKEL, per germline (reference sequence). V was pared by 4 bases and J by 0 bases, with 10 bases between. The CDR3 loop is CASSPGYNSNQPQHF. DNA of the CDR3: TGTGCCAGCAGCCCGGGCTATAATAGCAATCAGCCCCAGCATTTT.

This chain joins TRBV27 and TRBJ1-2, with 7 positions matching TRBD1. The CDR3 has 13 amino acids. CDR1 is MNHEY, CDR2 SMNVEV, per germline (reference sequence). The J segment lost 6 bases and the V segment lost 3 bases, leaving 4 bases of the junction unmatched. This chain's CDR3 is CASSFDRAHGYTF. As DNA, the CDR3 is TGTGCCAGCAGTTTCGACAGGGCACATGGCTACACCTTC.